One and the same sample provided the 21 T cell receptor beta chains below, sequenced in a study of blood T cell repertoires in COVID-19 (dated by TCRdb to 2020 to 2021). The method was the immunoSEQ multiplex PCR assay. The table was pulled from immuneACCESS by TCRdb, which kept in-frame rearrangements only. Such tables lose some clones; where checked, under half of the loss comes from unresolved V genes, and the rest has no known cause. For this sample there are approximately 230,000 clones; about 80% appear just once. Jointly, the top ten make up about 15% of the sample. The sample consisted of PBMCs or T cells enriched from blood (not recorded which). The source is a middle-aged man who had recovered from COVID-19.

V is TRBV24-1 and J is TRBJ2-3, with 15 bases aligning to TRBD2. V trimming: 5 bases; J trimming: 2 bases; junction bases outside the gene matches: 10. Germline V lookup: CDR1 KGHDR, CDR2 SFDVKD. The CDR3 is made up of 19 amino acids. CDR3 protein: CATSGGLAGGLQLTDTQYF. The CDR3 DNA reads as TGTGCCACCAGTGGGGGACTAGCGGGGGGACTACAACTCACAGATACGCAGTATTTT.

The rearrangement uses TRBV4-2 and TRBJ2-5; 15 bases map to TRBD2. CDR1 is LGHNA, CDR2 YNFKEQ, per germline. This CDR3 comprises 17 residues. Trimming took 0 bases from V and 5 from J; bases not matched to a gene: 4. The CDR3 region has the DNA TGTGCCAGCAGCCAAGATCGTGGACTAGCGGGAGGGGAGACCCAGTACTTC. Protein sequence: CASSQDRGLAGGETQYF.

Only one count was recorded for this clone. The rearrangement uses TRBV16 and TRBJ1-4; D is undetermined. This CDR3 has 15 amino acids. The germline V gene encodes CDR1 KGHSY and CDR2 FQNENV. Trimming cost V 0 bases and J 5 bases, with 10 bases left between them. CDR3 protein: CASSQSGTGNEKLFF. The CDR3 DNA reads TGTGCCAGCAGCCAATCGGGTACGGGGAATGAAAAACTGTTTTTT.

The chain combines TRBV5-5 with TRBJ2-3, with 7 bases fitting TRBD2. J lost 2 bases, V lost 2 bases, and 5 bases had no gene match. The CDR3 contains 15 residues. Looked up from germline, CDR1 is SGHKS and CDR2 is YYEKEE (reference sequence). CDR3 DNA sequence: TGTGCCAGCAGCTTAAGCGGGGCCGACACAGATACGCAGTATTTT. It encodes CASSLSGADTDTQYF.

The rearrangement uses TRBV28 and TRBJ1-5, with D hard to call. V was shortened by 5 bases and J by 6 bases, with 17 bases between the two germline ends. This CDR3 has 15 residues. Germline V gives CDR1 MDHEN, CDR2 SYDVKM. The CDR3 loop is CASSPGPAGGQPQHF. The CDR3 DNA reads as TGTGCCAGCAGTCCGGGTCCAGCGGGCGGTCAGCCCCAGCATTTT. Full variable domain (outside the CDR3, taken from reference TRBV28 and TRBJ1-5): DVKVTQSSRYLVKRTGEKVFLECVQDMDHENMFWYRQDPGLGLRLIYFSYDVKMKEKGDIPEGYSVSREKKERFSLILESASTNQTSMYLCASSPGPAGGQPQHFGDGTRLSIL.

V usage is TRBV5-5 and J usage is TRBJ2-5, with a tentative D call TRBD1 (5 bases). V lost 2 bases and J 2 bases, leaving 16 bases between the germline ends. CDR3 length: 16 residues. The germline CDR1 and CDR2 sequences are SGHKS and YYEKEE (reference sequence). The CDR3 reads CASSFTPSTAQETQYF. The CDR3 DNA sequence: TGTGCCAGCAGCTTTACGCCGTCGACAGCGCAAGAGACCCAGTACTTC.

V and J are TRBV20-1 and TRBJ2-2, with 7 bases that match TRBD2. The junction had 8 bases not matched to a gene; V was cut back by 3 bases and J by 7 bases. This CDR3 is built from 14 residues. Germline lookup yields CDR1 DFQATT and CDR2 SNEGSKA (reference sequence). The CDR3 DNA sequence: TGCAGTGCTAGTAAGGGTCGCGGGGGCGGGGAGCTGTTTTTT. Its protein is CSASKGRGGGELFF.

This clone was picked up a small number of times. The chain links TRBV7-9 to TRBJ2-2, with a possible D match to TRBD1 (5 bases). Trimming stripped 8 bases from V and 10 bases from J, with 35 bases between. Germline V gene sequence: CDR1 SEHNR, CDR2 FQNEAQ (reference sequence). This CDR3 has 19 amino acids. This chain's CDR3 is CASLSPRQQARLHLKELFF. The CDR3 DNA reads TGTGCCAGCCTCTCCCCTAGACAGCAGGCTCGCCTCCATTTGAAGGAGCTGTTTTTT. Full variable domain (outside the CDR3, taken from reference TRBV7-9 and TRBJ2-2): DTGVSQNPRHKITKRGQNVTFRCDPISEHNRLYWYRQTLGQGPEFLTYFQNEAQLEKSRLLSDRFSAERPKGSFSTLEIQRTEQGDSAMYLCASLSPRQQARLHLKELFFGEGSRLTVL.

The V call is TRBV5-6, the J call TRBJ2-3, with D possibly being TRBD2 (5 bases). CDR1 is SGHDT, CDR2 YYEEEE, per germline. CDR3 size: 12 residues. V shed 2 bases and J shed 10 bases, with 11 bases lying between them. As DNA, the CDR3 is TGTGCCAGCAGCTTCACAGAGAGGGCGCAGTATTTT. It specifies CASSFTERAQYF.

The chain links TRBV29-1 to TRBJ2-7; TRBD1 is a possible D gene (6 bases). The CDR3 covers 12 residues. Looked up from germline, CDR1 is SQVTM and CDR2 is ANQGSEA. Trimming took off 4 bases at V and 0 bases at J, with 7 bases between the two ends. The CDR3 here is CSVVDSSYEQYF. The CDR3 DNA sequence: TGCAGCGTTGTGGACAGCTCCTACGAGCAGTACTTC.

This clone was observed a handful of times. The chain employs TRBV6-6 and TRBJ2-1; D remains unclear. Germline CDR1 MNHNY, CDR2 SVGAGI (reference sequence). Trimming shortened V by 7 bases and J by 0 bases, and 10 bases separated the two germline ends. This CDR3 has 14 residues. This CDR3 is CASTPHISYNEQFF. DNA of the CDR3: TGTGCCAGCACCCCACACATCTCCTACAATGAGCAGTTCTTC.

The chain recombines TRBV20-1 with TRBJ1-5; 8 bases are a match to TRBD1. The CDR3 sequence is 15 residues long. Germline-derived CDR1 and CDR2 are DFQATT and SNEGSKA (reference sequence). Trimming cost V 3 bases and J 1 base; bases outside gene matches: 5. CDR3 bases: TGCAGTGCTAGTCCAGGGGGCGGAAGCAATCAGCCCCAGCATTTT. This encodes CSASPGGGSNQPQHF.

The chain employs TRBV5-4 and TRBJ1-2; 7 nucleotides align to TRBD1. The CDR3 contains 18 residues. The germline V gene encodes CDR1 SGHNT and CDR2 YYREEE (reference sequence). V was clipped by 0 bases and J by 1 base; unmatched bases: 12. The CDR3 bases are TGTGCCAGCAGCTTGGAAGACAGGGCGAGGATTAATAACTATGGCTACACCTTC. This codes for CASSLEDRARINNYGYTF.

This clone appeared a few times. The rearrangement uses TRBV19 and TRBJ2-1; a weak D match, TRBD1 (5 bases). Per the germline V gene, CDR1 is LNHDA and CDR2 is SQIVND (reference sequence). V was trimmed by 7 bases and J by 9 bases, leaving 10 bases between them. The CDR3 is made up of 11 amino acids. The chain's CDR3 is CASILRGEQFF. The CDR3 coding sequence is TGTGCCAGTATTTTAAGGGGTGAGCAGTTCTTC.

The chain has TRBV30 and TRBJ1-1, with D tentatively TRBD1 (5 bases). The germline V and J ends were trimmed by 8 bases and 5 bases, with 18 bases remaining between them. Germline loops: CDR1 GTSNPN, CDR2 SVGIG (reference sequence). CDR3 size: 13 residues. The CDR3 is CARTKGSGTEAFF. DNA of the CDR3: TGTGCCCGAACAAAGGGGTCAGGAACTGAAGCTTTCTTT.

This clone was counted once. V is TRBV19 and J is TRBJ1-1; TRBD1 might be the D (5 bases). The CDR3 extends over 14 amino acids. The germline CDR1 and CDR2 sequences are LNHDA and SQIVND (reference sequence). The V end lost 4 bases, the J end lost 0 bases, and 9 bases lay between the germline ends. CDR3 sequence (DNA): TGTGCCAGTAGTAGCGGGGCGTTGAACACTGAAGCTTTCTTT. It is translated as CASSSGALNTEAFF.

The rearrangement joins TRBV25-1 to TRBJ2-7, with 10 positions matching TRBD1. V shed 8 bases and J 0 bases; nucleotides not matched to a gene: 4. Germline V CDR1 and CDR2: MGHDK, SYGVNS. The CDR3 spans 14 residues. The CDR3 sequence: CASGDRGISYEQYF. The CDR3, as DNA: TGTGCCAGCGGGGACAGGGGTATCTCCTACGAGCAGTACTTC.

The gene calls are TRBV10-3 and TRBJ1-3; a possible D gene is TRBD1 (6 bases). The CDR3 has 15 residues. Germline CDR1 and CDR2: ENHRY and SYGVKD. Trimming took 2 bases from V and 6 from J, leaving 14 bases between them. The CDR3: CAISEPRTVLNTIYF. The CDR3 DNA is TGTGCCATCAGTGAGCCCCGGACAGTCTTAAACACCATATATTTT.

This clone was counted once. The chain combines TRBV7-8 with TRBJ1-2; D perhaps matches TRBD1 (5 bases). Between the trimmed V and J ends, which lost 7 bases and 2 bases, there was a span of 17 bases. The germline CDR1 and CDR2 sequences are SGHVS and FQNEAQ. The CDR3 runs 15 residues. Here the CDR3 reads CASTLGVLGNYGYTF. The CDR3 nucleotides read TGTGCCAGCACCCTAGGGGTACTTGGGAACTATGGCTACACCTTC.

V usage is TRBV18 and J usage is TRBJ1-2, with 8 bases identical to TRBD1. The V segment lost 4 bases and the J segment 3 bases; nucleotides outside the gene matches: 10. CDR3 size: 16 residues. CDR1 is KGHSH and CDR2 is LQKENI in the germline V gene. In DNA, the CDR3 is TGTGCCAGCTCACGGAGCCAGGGGGCGACCTACTATGGCTACACCTTC. Its translation: CASSRSQGATYYGYTF.

V and J are TRBV4-3 and TRBJ2-5, with 7 nucleotides matching TRBD1. Germline CDR1 and CDR2: LGHNA and YSLEER. V dropped 0 bases and J dropped 7; count of bases not matched to a gene: 11. This CDR3 comprises 16 residues. The CDR3 sequence is CASSQEPTGPGGTQYF. The CDR3 nucleotides are TGCGCCAGCAGCCAAGAACCGACAGGGCCTGGAGGGACCCAGTACTTC.